Following are 12 T cell receptor beta chains from one sample sequenced in a study of identical twins. TCRdb called the 5' RACE reads again in MiXCR, with one record for every CDR3 protein. Among 450,000 to 500,000 distinct CDR3 sequences listed, 14% were seen once. In addition, the sample was reused for a study of yellow fever vaccine responses in identical twins.

Sequencing was done on a sample of CD4+ T cells sorted from blood. These receptors all stem from a woman between 18 and 30 years old in good health.

This chain connects TRBV12-3 or TRBV12-4 to TRBJ2-5; TRBD2 agrees at 9 bases. Trimming took 4 bases from V and 4 from J; bases not matched to a gene: 10. This CDR3 spans 16 amino acids. The CDR3 loop is CASSSRGGRAGETQYF. The CDR3 DNA is TGTGCCAGCAGTTCTAGGGGCGGGAGGGCCGGAGAGACCCAGTACTTC.

The chain carries TRBV12-3 or TRBV12-4 and TRBJ1-3; D remains unclear. V lost 3 bases to trimming and J lost 0 bases, with 18 bases between them. The CDR3 consists of 18 residues. The CDR3 reads CASSLTLSDGYSGNTIYF. The CDR3, as DNA: TGTGCCAGCAGTTTGACTCTTTCGGACGGGTACTCTGGAAACACCATATATTTT.

The CDR3 here is CSARSMSRGGELFF. The CDR3 DNA is TGCAGTGCTAGATCAATGTCTCGAGGCGGGGAGCTGTTTTTT. J is TRBJ2-2 and V is TRBV20-1; the D is unclear. This CDR3 region has 14 residues. Trimming left V 2 bases short and J 7 bases short, with 14 bases between. In germline, CDR1 is DFQATT, CDR2 SNEGSKA (reference sequence).

There are many counts of this clonotype. The rearrangement joins TRBV9 to TRBJ2-2; D may match TRBD1 or TRBD2 (6 bases each). V shed 0 bases and J shed 4 bases, with 10 bases lying between them. This CDR3 has 15 amino acids. Germline V gene lookup returns CDR1 SGDLS and CDR2 YYNGEE. The CDR3 DNA is TGTGCCAGCAGCGTAGGTGGGGGGCCCACCGGGGAGCTGTTTTTT. It codes for CASSVGGGPTGELFF.

In its sample, this clonotype was seen many times. The V and J genes are TRBV10-3 and TRBJ2-3; 9 bases are shared with TRBD2. CDR3 length equals 15 residues. V was pared by 3 bases and J by 4 bases, with 5 bases of the junction left unmatched. Germline V gives CDR1 ENHRY, CDR2 SYGVKD. CDR3 nucleotides: TGTGCCATCAGTGAAGGCGGGGGGGCTCCAGATACGCAGTATTTT. Translation: CAISEGGGAPDTQYF.

This clonotype has more than one count but fewer than ten. The chain joins TRBV15 to TRBJ1-6; D not resolved. CDR1 is LNHNV and CDR2 is YYDKDF in the germline V gene (reference sequence). The CDR3 consists of 15 residues. The ends were cut back, 0 bases at V and 6 bases at J, with 9 bases in the middle. Here the CDR3 DNA reads TGTGCCACCAGCAGAGATCATAGGATTAATTCACCCCTCCACTTT. Its translation: CATSRDHRINSPLHF.

The V and J genes are TRBV18 and TRBJ1-5, with D uncertain. The CDR3 sequence is 13 residues long. V dropped 2 bases and J dropped 5 bases, with 7 bases sitting between them. Germline-derived CDR1 and CDR2 are KGHSH and LQKENI. Here the CDR3 reads CASSPARDQPQHF. CDR3 nucleotides: TGTGCCAGCTCACCAGCACGGGATCAGCCCCAGCATTTT.

The chain joins TRBV2 to TRBJ1-1; tentatively, D is TRBD1 (5 bases). The germline V gene has CDR1 SNHLY and CDR2 FYNNEI. V lost 7 bases and J lost 4, with 19 bases in between. This CDR3 comprises 15 residues. CDR3 in amino acids: CASKAARGFSTEAFF. The CDR3, as DNA: TGTGCCAGCAAAGCAGCGAGGGGATTCAGCACTGAAGCTTTCTTT. Filled out from reference TRBV2 and TRBJ1-1, the complete variable domain reads EPEVTQTPSHQVTQMGQEVILRCVPISNHLYFYWYRQILGQKVEFLVSFYNNEISEKSEIFDDQFSVERPDGSNFTLKIRSTKLEDSAMYFCASKAARGFSTEAFFGQGTRLTVV.

This clonotype was counted at least ten times. The chain links TRBV28 to TRBJ2-1, with 8 bases aligning to TRBD1. The CDR3 loop spans 15 amino acids. Germline V gene lookup returns CDR1 MDHEN and CDR2 SYDVKM. V dropped 7 bases and J dropped 0; count of bases not matched to a gene: 5. The CDR3 reads CASTQGAFSYNEQFF. The CDR3 DNA sequence: TGTGCCAGCACCCAGGGGGCCTTCTCCTACAATGAGCAGTTCTTC.

This clonotype was seen only a few times. The rearrangement joins TRBV29-1 to TRBJ1-5; a possible D gene is TRBD1 (5 bases). In germline, CDR1 is SQVTM, CDR2 ANQGSEA. Deletions cut 7 bases from V and 6 bases from J, with 16 bases between. The CDR3 is 13 residues long. The CDR3 DNA follows: TGCAGCGCCAGATTGGGGGGTGCTCAGCCCCAGCATTTT. Translating it yields CSARLGGAQPQHF.

The rearrangement uses TRBV12-3 or TRBV12-4 and TRBJ1-2; the D is unclear. This CDR3 has 14 amino acids. V lost 6 bases, J lost 1 base, and 12 bases lay in between. DNA of the CDR3: TGTGCCAGCAGGGCCACCGTGGTTAACTATGGCTACACCTTC. Amino acid sequence: CASRATVVNYGYTF.

This clonotype was picked up many times. This chain connects TRBV20-1 to TRBJ1-1; no reliable D call. Trimming stripped 1 base from V and 1 base from J, with 4 bases between. Germline V CDR1 and CDR2: DFQATT, SNEGSKA (reference sequence). The CDR3 extends over 12 amino acids. CDR3 loop: CSARVGNTEAFF. The CDR3 bases are TGCAGTGCTAGAGTGGGGAACACTGAAGCTTTCTTT.